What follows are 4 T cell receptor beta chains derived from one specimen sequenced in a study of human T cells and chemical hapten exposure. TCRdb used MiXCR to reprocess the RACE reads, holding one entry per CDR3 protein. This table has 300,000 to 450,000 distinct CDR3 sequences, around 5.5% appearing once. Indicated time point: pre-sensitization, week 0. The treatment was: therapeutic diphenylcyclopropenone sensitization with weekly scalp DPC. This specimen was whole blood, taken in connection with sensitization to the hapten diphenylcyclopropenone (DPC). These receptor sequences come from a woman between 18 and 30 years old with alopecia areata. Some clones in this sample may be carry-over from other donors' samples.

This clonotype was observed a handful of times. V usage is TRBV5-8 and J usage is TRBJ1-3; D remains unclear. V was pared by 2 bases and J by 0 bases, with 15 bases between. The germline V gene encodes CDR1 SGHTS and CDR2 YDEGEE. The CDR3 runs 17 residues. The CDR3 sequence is CASSFYLGGSSGNTIYF. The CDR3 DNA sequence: TGTGCCAGCAGCTTTTACCTCGGAGGCAGCTCTGGAAACACCATATATTTT.

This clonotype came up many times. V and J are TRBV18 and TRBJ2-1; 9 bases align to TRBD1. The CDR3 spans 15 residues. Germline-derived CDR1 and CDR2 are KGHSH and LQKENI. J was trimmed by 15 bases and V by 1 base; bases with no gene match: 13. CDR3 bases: TGTGCCAGCTCACCACTACCTGGGACAGGGATTGTTCCGTTCTTC. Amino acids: CASSPLPGTGIVPFF.

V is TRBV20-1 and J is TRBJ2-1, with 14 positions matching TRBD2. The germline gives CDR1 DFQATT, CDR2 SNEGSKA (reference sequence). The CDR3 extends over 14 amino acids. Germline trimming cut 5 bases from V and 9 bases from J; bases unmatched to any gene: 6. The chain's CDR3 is CSAPTSGGAGEQFF. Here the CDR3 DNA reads TGCAGTGCTCCGACTAGCGGGGGGGCAGGTGAGCAGTTCTTC.

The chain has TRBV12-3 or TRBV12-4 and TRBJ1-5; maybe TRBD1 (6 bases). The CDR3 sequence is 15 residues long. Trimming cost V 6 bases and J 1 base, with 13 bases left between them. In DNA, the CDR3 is TGTGCCAGCAGCCCGGGACACCCAAGCAATCAGCCCCAGCATTTT. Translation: CASSPGHPSNQPQHF.